Each of the 8 T cell receptor beta chains below was sequenced from the same sample in a study of CXCR3-negative and CXCR3-positive naive CD8 T cells. Findings of the study overall: TRB CDR3s of CXCR3-positive naive cells were more hydrophobic than those of CXCR3-negative naive cells.

Their antigen targets remain unknown. Carrying UMI labels, the TRB cDNA libraries were prepared through 5' RACE. TCRdb reprocessed the 5' RACE reads and keeps a single row for each CDR3 protein, giving no DNA. This repertoire comprises roughly 99,000 distinct CDR3 sequences; its ten largest clones make up 0.95% to 1.4%. The sample consisted of naive CXCR3+ CD8+ T cells from blood. Subset defined: CD45RO-CCR7+CD27+CD95- naive CD8+ T cells expressing CXCR3 (TNR3+). Receptor source: a human donor in good health. Some clones in this sample may be carry-over from other donors' samples.

The J gene is TRBJ2-7, the V gene TRBV7-9; the TRBD2 assignment by TCRdb is unverifiable without DNA. The CDR3 spans 14 residues. Per germline, CDR1 SEHNR and CDR2 FQNEAQ (reference sequence). CDR3 residues: CASSSPTRAYEQYF.

The chain links TRBV29-1 to TRBJ2-7; TCRdb gives TRBD1 as the D gene, but with no DNA this cannot be confirmed. CDR1 and CDR2 from the germline V gene are SQVTM and ANQGSEA. This CDR3 contains 15 residues. The CDR3: CSVEGTTGNDYEQYF.

The chain links TRBV4-2 to TRBJ2-7; TCRdb calls TRBD1, which cannot be checked without DNA. Germline V lookup: CDR1 LGHNA, CDR2 YNFKEQ. This CDR3 spans 14 amino acids. Here the CDR3 reads CASSQDPGTYEQYF.

The V and J genes are TRBV14 and TRBJ2-3. The germline CDR1 and CDR2 sequences are SGHDN and FVKESK. The CDR3 extends over 12 amino acids. The CDR3 here is CASTASTDTQYF.

The gene calls are TRBV5-5 and TRBJ1-5; TCRdb designates TRBD1, a call that cannot be tested without DNA. The length of the CDR3 is 16 residues. Per the germline V gene, CDR1 is SGHKS and CDR2 is YYEKEE (reference sequence). The CDR3 reads CASSSKMGQNNQPQHF.

V usage is TRBV29-1 and J usage is TRBJ2-1; the D call from TCRdb, TRBD1, cannot be confirmed without DNA. Germline CDR1 and CDR2: SQVTM and ANQGSEA. The CDR3 consists of 13 residues. The CDR3 reads CSVEPGRDNEQFF.

The V call is TRBV20-1, the J call TRBJ1-6; TCRdb indicates TRBD1, and absent DNA this call remains unverified. The CDR3 extends over 11 amino acids. Germline V lookup: CDR1 DFQATT, CDR2 SNEGSKA (reference sequence). Here the CDR3 reads CREHQGSPLHF.

The chain uses TRBV7-9 and TRBJ2-5; TCRdb's D call of TRBD1 is untestable without DNA. CDR1 is SEHNR and CDR2 is FQNEAQ in the germline V gene (reference sequence). This CDR3 has 13 residues. Here the CDR3 reads CASSFGGRETQYF.